The 18 T cell receptor beta chains below were found in one sample sequenced in a study of blood T cell repertoires in COVID-19. Libraries were prepared by immunoSEQ multiplex PCR; TCRdb keeps only in-frame clonotypes and omits some of them. The data contain tens of thousands of clones, about 90% of them seen just once; the ten biggest clones take up 1.5% to 2.5%. The sequencing sample was made of peripheral blood. The receptor source for this set is a woman of 80 years or more with active or convalescent COVID-19.

This clone appeared once. The gene calls are TRBV5-4 and TRBJ2-6; no reliable D call. Trimming took off 1 base at V and 8 bases at J, with 7 bases between the two ends. Per germline, CDR1 SGHNT and CDR2 YYREEE (reference sequence). CDR3 length: 13 residues. The CDR3 nucleotides are TGTGCCAGCAGCTTGAATAATCCCAACGTCCTGACTTTC. It is translated as CASSLNNPNVLTF.

The chain carries TRBV7-6 and TRBJ1-4, with D tentatively TRBD1 (6 bases). Germline CDR1 is SGHVS and CDR2 is FNYEAQ. Trimming cost V 1 base and J 2 bases, with 8 bases left between them. The CDR3 has 15 residues. The chain's CDR3 is CASSLVGGTNEKLFF. The CDR3 region has the DNA TGTGCCAGCAGCTTAGTTGGGGGCACTAATGAAAAACTGTTTTTT.

The chain carries TRBV6-6 and TRBJ1-4; a possible D gene is TRBD1 (6 bases). There are 13 residues in the CDR3. V was clipped by 8 bases and J by 5 bases, with 12 bases between them. CDR1 is MNHNY and CDR2 is SVGAGI in the germline V gene (reference sequence). The CDR3 spells CASDQQGNEKLFF. CDR3 coding DNA: TGTGCCAGCGATCAACAGGGCAATGAAAAACTGTTTTTT.

This chain uses TRBV6-1 with TRBJ2-5; TRBD2 aligns across 12 bases. J gave up 4 bases and V 8 bases, and 8 bases lay outside the gene matches. Germline loops: CDR1 MNHNS, CDR2 SASEGT. The CDR3 spans 15 residues. DNA of the CDR3: TGTGCCAGCCGACTAGCGGGAGACCCCCCAGAGACCCAGTACTTC. It specifies CASRLAGDPPETQYF.

The chain uses TRBV3-1 (or the pseudogene TRBV3-2) and TRBJ2-1, with 9 positions matching TRBD2. V lost 7 bases, J lost 5 bases, and 6 bases stayed unmatched. The length of the CDR3 is 14 residues. Germline V CDR1 and CDR2: LGHDT, YNNKEL (reference sequence). The CDR3 region has the DNA TGTGCCAGCAAACTAGCGGGCCAGGACAATGAGCAGTTCTTC. Protein sequence: CASKLAGQDNEQFF.

This clone was recorded a few times. The chain joins TRBV4-3 to TRBJ1-2, with D unresolved. The CDR3 sequence is 13 residues long. CDR1 is LGHNA, CDR2 YSLEER, per germline. V lost 3 bases, J lost 4 bases, and 9 bases lay in between. The CDR3 loop reads CASSQSLLYGYTF. The CDR3 DNA sequence: TGCGCCAGCAGCCAGTCGCTACTCTATGGCTACACCTTC.

The CDR3 loop reads CASSKSTNEKLFF. CDR3 nucleotide sequence: TGTGCCAGTAGTAAAAGCACTAATGAAAAACTGTTTTTT. The chain links TRBV19 to TRBJ1-4, with no clear D. Germline CDR1 LNHDA, CDR2 SQIVND (reference sequence). Deletions cut 4 bases from V and 2 bases from J, with 5 bases between. The CDR3 runs to 13 residues. The complete variable domain, with remaining parts taken from reference TRBV19 and TRBJ1-4, reads DGGITQSPKYLFRKEGQNVTLSCEQNLNHDAMYWYRQDPGQGLRLIYYSQIVNDFQKGDIAEGYSVSREKKESFPLTVTSAQKNPTAFYLCASSKSTNEKLFFGSGTQLSVL.

The chain joins TRBV28 to TRBJ2-7, with D unclear. CDR1 is MDHEN, CDR2 SYDVKM, per germline. The CDR3 runs to 11 residues. V was trimmed by 8 bases and J by 2 bases, leaving 7 bases between them. CDR3: CASGTAYEQYF. In DNA, the CDR3 is TGTGCCAGCGGAACAGCCTACGAGCAGTACTTC. The full variable domain, completed using reference TRBV28 and TRBJ2-7, is DVKVTQSSRYLVKRTGEKVFLECVQDMDHENMFWYRQDPGLGLRLIYFSYDVKMKEKGDIPEGYSVSREKKERFSLILESASTNQTSMYLCASGTAYEQYFGPGTRLTVT.

The gene calls are TRBV7-6 and TRBJ2-5, with TRBD1 matching over 9 bases. CDR1 SGHVS and CDR2 FNYEAQ come from the germline V gene. With V trimmed by 0 bases and J by 2 bases, 4 bases remained unmatched. The CDR3 consists of 16 residues. CDR3 bases: TGTGCCAGCAGCTTAGCGTCTGGGACAGGGCAAGAGACCCAGTACTTC. Protein product: CASSLASGTGQETQYF.

The chain employs TRBV21-1 and TRBJ2-1; TRBD2, the table's D call, lacks a check against the DNA. TRBV21-1 is flagged as a pseudogene. This CDR3 is built from 18 residues. As DNA, the CDR3 is TGTGCCAGCAGCAAGAAGCGGGAGGGCCGAACGTCCTACAATGAGCAGTTCTTC. It translates to CASSKKREGRTSYNEQFF.

The rearrangement joins TRBV19 to TRBJ1-3, with D possibly being TRBD1 (5 bases). The V gene's germline CDR1 is LNHDA and CDR2 SQIVND (reference sequence). V was clipped by 7 bases and J by 2 bases, with 12 bases between them. CDR3 length: 14 amino acids. The CDR3: CASTRGGAGNTIYF. The DNA for the CDR3 is TGTGCCAGTACTAGGGGAGGTGCTGGAAACACCATATATTTT.

The J gene is TRBJ1-1, the V gene TRBV7-2; 7 bases are shared with TRBD1. CDR3 size: 16 residues. CDR1 SGHTA and CDR2 FQGNSA come from the germline V gene. V shed 2 bases and J 5 bases; nucleotides not matched to a gene: 11. CDR3 DNA: TGTGCCAGCAGCTTAAGCCGCGGCAGGGGGATGACTGAAGCTTTCTTT. Its translation is CASSLSRGRGMTEAFF.

The rearrangement links TRBV19 to TRBJ1-6; D might be TRBD1 (6 bases). Germline CDR1 and CDR2: LNHDA and SQIVND (reference sequence). This CDR3 is 14 amino acids long. Trimming removed 5 bases from V and 8 bases from J, with 13 bases in between. As DNA, the CDR3 is TGTGCCAGTAGTCCGGCGGACAGATATTCACCCCTCCACTTT. Translation gives CASSPADRYSPLHF.

The rearrangement joins TRBV7-6 to TRBJ2-1; the match to TRBD2 covers 8 bases. CDR3 length: 19 amino acids. Germline V gene data show CDR1 as SGHVS and CDR2 as FNYEAQ. The V gene end was trimmed by 3 bases and the J gene end by 0 bases; junction bases not matched to a gene: 13. For the CDR3, the DNA is TGTGCCAGCAGCTTTGTCCTCGGTGCGGGAGGCTCCTCCTACAATGAGCAGTTCTTC. Translation gives CASSFVLGAGGSSYNEQFF.

The gene calls are TRBV20-1 and TRBJ1-3; no firm D call. Looked up from germline, CDR1 is DFQATT and CDR2 is SNEGSKA (reference sequence). V lost 3 bases to trimming and J lost 5 bases, with 5 bases between them. The length of the CDR3 is 11 residues. The CDR3 spells CSASHRNTIYF. The CDR3 bases are TGCAGTGCTAGTCACAGAAACACCATATATTTT.

The genes are TRBV12-2 and TRBJ2-4; the D segment call TRBD1 is taken from the table without a DNA check. TRBV12-2 is annotated as a pseudogene. This CDR3 has 16 amino acids. CDR3 protein: CASRPDREGAKNIQYF. For the CDR3, the DNA is TGTGCAAGTCGACCTGACAGGGAAGGGGCCAAAAACATTCAGTACTTC.

This sequence joins TRBV5-5 and TRBJ2-7; perhaps TRBD1 as D (5 bases). Germline V gene sequence: CDR1 SGHKS, CDR2 YYEKEE (reference sequence). There are 14 residues in the CDR3. V shed 4 bases and J shed 2 bases, with 13 bases lying between them. CDR3 nucleotide sequence: TGTGCCAGCAGCGACACCCAGGGCACCTACGAGCAGTACTTC. Translation gives CASSDTQGTYEQYF.

The chain has TRBV4-1 and TRBJ2-5, with TRBD1 identical over 8 bases. Germline V gene lookup returns CDR1 MGHRA and CDR2 YSYEKL. With 3 bases clipped from V and 5 bases from J, the junction kept 8 bases outside the gene matches. This CDR3 spans 15 amino acids. DNA for the CDR3: TGCGCCAGCAGCCACGTAGACAGGGGTAGGGAGACCCAGTACTTC. Translation gives CASSHVDRGRETQYF.